The present TCR beta chain was sequenced within a study of blood T cells in healthy people across ages. Regarding this clonotype: Antigen: not known.

Germline CDR1 and CDR2: SGHKS and YYEKEE (reference sequence). This CDR3 comprises 15 residues. Trimming cost V 0 bases and J 1 base, with 11 bases left between them. With a J-beta primer mix and a sample-barcoded 5' primer, a second PCR ran roughly 6 to 11 cycles. Every molecule of cDNA carried a tag from a template-switch adaptor with 12 random nucleotides. MiXCR was run by TCRdb on the 5' RACE reads, yielding one entry per CDR3 protein. In the table there are some 640,000 distinct CDR3 sequences, approximately 49% of which are singletons. General observations from the study: It was found that TCR beta diversity correlated strongly with the percentage of naive T cells. One million T cells yielded diversity estimates that were considered underestimates.

They isolated at least 6.5 million PBMCs from each sample. The clonotype was recovered from a woman aged 55-70 years in good health. The chain joins TRBV5-5 to TRBJ2-7, with D possibly TRBD1 on 6 matching bases. Sequenced: blood. The DNA of the CDR3 is TGTGCCAGCAGCTTGGCAGGGGCCCGGTCCTACGAGCAGTACTTC. It is translated as CASSLAGARSYEQYF.